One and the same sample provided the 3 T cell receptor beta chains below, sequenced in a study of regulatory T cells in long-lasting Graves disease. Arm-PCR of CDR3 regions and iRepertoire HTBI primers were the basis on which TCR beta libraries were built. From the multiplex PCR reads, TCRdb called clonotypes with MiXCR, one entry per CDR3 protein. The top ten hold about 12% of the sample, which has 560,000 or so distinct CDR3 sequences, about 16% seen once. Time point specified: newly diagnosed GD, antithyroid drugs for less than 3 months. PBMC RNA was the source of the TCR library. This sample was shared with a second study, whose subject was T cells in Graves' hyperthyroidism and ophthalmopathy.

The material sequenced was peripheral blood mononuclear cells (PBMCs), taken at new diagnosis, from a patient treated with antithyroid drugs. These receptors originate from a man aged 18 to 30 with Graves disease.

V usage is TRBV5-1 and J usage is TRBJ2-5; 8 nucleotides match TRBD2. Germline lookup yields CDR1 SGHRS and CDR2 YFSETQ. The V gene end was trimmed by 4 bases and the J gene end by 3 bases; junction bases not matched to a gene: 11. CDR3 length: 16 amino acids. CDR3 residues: CASSIGSGEGEETQYF. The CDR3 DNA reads TGCGCCAGCAGCATCGGTAGCGGGGAAGGAGAAGAGACCCAGTACTTC.

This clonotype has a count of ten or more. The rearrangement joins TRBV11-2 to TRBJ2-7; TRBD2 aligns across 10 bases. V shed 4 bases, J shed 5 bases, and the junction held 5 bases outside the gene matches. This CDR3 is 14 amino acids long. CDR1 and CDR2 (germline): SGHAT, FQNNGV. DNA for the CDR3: TGTGCCAGCAGCTATCTAGCGGGAGACCACGAGCAGTACTTC. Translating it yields CASSYLAGDHEQYF.

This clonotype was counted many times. The CDR3 sequence: CASSHLGQGFTDTQYF. CDR3 nucleotides: TGTGCCAGCAGCCACCTGGGACAGGGGTTCACAGATACGCAGTATTTT. The chain carries TRBV7-9 and TRBJ2-3; 10 bases align to TRBD1. Germline trimming cut 5 bases from V and 2 bases from J; bases unmatched to any gene: 7. This CDR3 region has 16 residues. In germline, CDR1 is SEHNR, CDR2 FQNEAQ (reference sequence).